This T cell receptor beta chain was sequenced for a study of glioma-infiltrating T cells after dendritic cell vaccination (dated by TCRdb to the mid-2010s). Regarding the research as a whole: A cohort of approximately 15 glioblastoma patients from Phase I and II dendritic cell vaccination trials was included, of whom 9 were newly diagnosed and 6 had recurrent disease. Each patient was given three intradermal dendritic cell vaccine injections, spaced two weeks apart, in the arm below the axilla. To make the vaccine, monocyte-derived dendritic cells were cultured for about seven days with IL-4 and GM-CSF and then pulsed overnight with autologous tumor lysate. Patients received autologous tumor lysate-pulsed dendritic cell vaccination between about 2003 and 2013. Tumor-infiltrating lymphocyte content was quantified and tumor and blood repertoires were compared in dendritic cell-vaccinated glioblastoma patients by deep sequencing of TCR beta CDR3 regions. Survival after dendritic cell vaccination was correlated with TCR sequencing metrics such as TIL content and the overlap between tumor and blood repertoires.

TCRB CDR3 regions were amplified from about 2 ug genomic DNA, or all available DNA if less, using the immunoSEQ assay. The multiplex PCR employed 60 forward primers targeting TCR V beta segments and 13 reverse primers targeting J beta segments. Synthetic control templates were spiked into each sample at limiting dilution to estimate reads per starting template. Sequencing produced 87 bp reads on the Illumina HiSeq System. For the original study's pipeline: PCR and sequencing errors were removed by merging closely related sequences with a nearest neighbor algorithm. TCR overlap was defined as the percentage of unique tumor TCR beta sequences that were also found in the peripheral blood of the same patient. The source is immuneACCESS, and TCRdb retained only in-frame sequences with V and J called. Part of the clones is not carried over; for the studies checked, unresolved V genes explain less than half of this, and the remainder is unexplained. That table supplies the V and J calls and clone size; D and trimming were determined from the DNA. Counted in this sample were around 60,000 clones; 85% of them appeared once. Of the sample, 9% falls within the top ten clones.

Reading the label with the study, this specimen's time point is: after dendritic cell vaccination, including at tumor progression/relapse. Patients were selected on the basis of adequate residual fresh-frozen tumor tissue and more than two years of available survival data. Molecular status otherwise varied across the glioblastoma patients, but none of them carried an isocitrate dehydrogenase mutation. PBMC collection took place before vaccination, two weeks after the third vaccination, and at tumor progression if progression occurred. Genomic DNA was extracted with the Qiagen DNeasy Blood extraction Kit. Here is what the overall study found, with its caveats: After dendritic cell vaccination, a higher estimated pretreatment TIL content predicted longer time to progression and overall survival. No direct relationship between TCR clonality and survival was found, suggesting a diverse polyclonal response may matter. The cohort was small and heterogeneous, with few patients having full blood and tumor sets and even fewer initial-recurrent tumor pairs. The response model built on TCR overlap across three groups was characterized as speculative, with prospective validation still needed.

About this clone: Which antigen it targets is not known. Base qualities are not recorded, but no much larger clone differs from it by a single base.

The sample in question was blood, obtained after dendritic cell vaccination. This receptor was obtained from a human donor with glioblastoma.

The sequenced DNA is TGTGCCAGTAGTAAAAAAACGACAGGCGCCGTTTCGGGCACTGAAGCTTTCTTT. It translates to CASSKKTTGAVSGTEAFF. The V and J genes are TRBV19 and TRBJ1-1; TRBD1 could be the D gene, as 6 bases match. The CDR3 covers 18 residues, taking in both the cysteine and the phenylalanine. Just the 54-base CDR3 DNA is kept, in frame starting at base 1. The germline ends are 25 bases apart after V is trimmed by 4 bases and J by 4 bases. The germline V gene (reference sequence) gives CDR1 as LNHDA and CDR2 as SQIVND.